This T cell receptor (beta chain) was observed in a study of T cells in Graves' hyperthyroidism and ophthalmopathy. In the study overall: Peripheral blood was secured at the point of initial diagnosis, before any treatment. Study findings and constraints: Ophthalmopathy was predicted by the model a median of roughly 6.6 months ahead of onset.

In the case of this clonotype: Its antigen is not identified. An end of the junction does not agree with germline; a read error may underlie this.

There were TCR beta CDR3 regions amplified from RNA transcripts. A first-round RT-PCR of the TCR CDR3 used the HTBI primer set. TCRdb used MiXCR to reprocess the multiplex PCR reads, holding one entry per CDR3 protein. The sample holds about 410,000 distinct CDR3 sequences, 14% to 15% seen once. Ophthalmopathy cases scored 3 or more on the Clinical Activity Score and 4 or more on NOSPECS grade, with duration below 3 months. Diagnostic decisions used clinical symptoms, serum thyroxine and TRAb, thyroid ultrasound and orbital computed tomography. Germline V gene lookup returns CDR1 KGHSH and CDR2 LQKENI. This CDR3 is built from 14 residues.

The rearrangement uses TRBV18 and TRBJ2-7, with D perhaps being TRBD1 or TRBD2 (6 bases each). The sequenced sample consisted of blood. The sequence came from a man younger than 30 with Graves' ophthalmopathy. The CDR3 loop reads CASPPLEGDYEQYF. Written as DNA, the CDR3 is TGTGCCAGCCCACCACTGGAGGGGGACTACGAGCAGTACTTC.